The clone carrying this T cell receptor beta chain was seen only once. The V end was cut by 8 bases, the J end by 5 bases, with 12 bases between. Germline values: CDR1 DFQATT, CDR2 SNEGSKA (reference sequence). The CDR3 consists of 11 residues. Sequencing used immunoSEQ multiplex PCR; TCRdb keeps in-frame clones, though not all of them. The sample records more than 250,000 clones, approximately 93% being singletons. This sample is part of a study of T cell responses to AZD1222 COVID-19 vaccine. The specimen was peripheral blood, collected on day 0 of AZD1222 vaccination. The J gene is TRBJ2-5, the V gene TRBV20-1; TRBD1 might be the D (5 bases). This receptor was identified in an adult in good health. CDR3 coding DNA: TGCAGTACCAGGGCGTTGGAGACCCAGTACTTC. Encoded protein: CSTRALETQYF.